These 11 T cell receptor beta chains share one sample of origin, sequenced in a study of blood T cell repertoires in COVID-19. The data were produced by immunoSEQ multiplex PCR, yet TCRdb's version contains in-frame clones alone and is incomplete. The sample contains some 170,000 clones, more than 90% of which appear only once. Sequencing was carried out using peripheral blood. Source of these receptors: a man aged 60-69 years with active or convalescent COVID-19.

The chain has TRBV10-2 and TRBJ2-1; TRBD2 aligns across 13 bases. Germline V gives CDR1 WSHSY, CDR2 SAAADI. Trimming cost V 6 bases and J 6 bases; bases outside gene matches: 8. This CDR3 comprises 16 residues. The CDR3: CASRSGTSGTFNEQFF. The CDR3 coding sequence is TGCGCCAGCAGATCCGGGACTAGCGGGACGTTCAATGAGCAGTTCTTC.

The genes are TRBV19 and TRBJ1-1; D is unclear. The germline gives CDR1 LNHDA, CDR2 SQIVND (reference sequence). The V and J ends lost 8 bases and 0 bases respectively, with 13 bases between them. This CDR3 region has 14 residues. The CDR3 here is CASGDGSVNTEAFF. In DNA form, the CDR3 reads TGTGCCAGTGGAGACGGTAGTGTGAACACTGAAGCTTTCTTT.

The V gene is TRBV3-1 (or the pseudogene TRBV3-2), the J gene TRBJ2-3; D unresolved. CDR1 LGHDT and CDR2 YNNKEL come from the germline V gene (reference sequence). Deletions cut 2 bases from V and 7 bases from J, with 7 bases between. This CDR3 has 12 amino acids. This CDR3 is CASSQPLNTQYF. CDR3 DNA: TGTGCCAGCAGCCAACCCCTAAATACGCAGTATTTT.

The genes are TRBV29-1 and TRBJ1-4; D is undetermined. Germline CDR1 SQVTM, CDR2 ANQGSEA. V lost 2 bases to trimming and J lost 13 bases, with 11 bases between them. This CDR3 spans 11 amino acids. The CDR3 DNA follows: TGCAGCGTTGAATTGTGGGAGGGACTGTTTTTT. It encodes CSVELWEGLFF.

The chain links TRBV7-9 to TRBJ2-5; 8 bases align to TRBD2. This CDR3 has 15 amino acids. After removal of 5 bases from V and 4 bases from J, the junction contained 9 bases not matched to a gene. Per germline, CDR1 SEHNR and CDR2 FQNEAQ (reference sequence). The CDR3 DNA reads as TGTGCCAGCAGCCCCTACGGGGGGGCGGGAGAGACCCAGTACTTC. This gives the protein CASSPYGGAGETQYF.

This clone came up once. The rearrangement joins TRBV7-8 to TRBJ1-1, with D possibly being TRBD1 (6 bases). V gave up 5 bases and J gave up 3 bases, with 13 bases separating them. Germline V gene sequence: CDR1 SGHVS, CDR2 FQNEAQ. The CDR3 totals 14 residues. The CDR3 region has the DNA TGTGCCAGCAGCCCGTCCCAGGGGTACACTGAAGCTTTCTTT. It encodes CASSPSQGYTEAFF.

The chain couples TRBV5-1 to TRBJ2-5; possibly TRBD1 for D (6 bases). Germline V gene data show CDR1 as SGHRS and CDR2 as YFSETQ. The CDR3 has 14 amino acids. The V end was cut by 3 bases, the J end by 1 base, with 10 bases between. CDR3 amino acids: CASSSGRGQETQYF. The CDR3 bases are TGCGCCAGCAGCTCAGGCAGGGGCCAAGAGACCCAGTACTTC.

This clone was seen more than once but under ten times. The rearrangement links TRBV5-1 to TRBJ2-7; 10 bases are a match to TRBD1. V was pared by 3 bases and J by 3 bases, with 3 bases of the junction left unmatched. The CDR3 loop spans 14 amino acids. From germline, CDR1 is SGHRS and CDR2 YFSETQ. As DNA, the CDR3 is TGCGCCAGCAGCTCGGGACAGGGGTTCTACGAGCAGTACTTC. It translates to CASSSGQGFYEQYF. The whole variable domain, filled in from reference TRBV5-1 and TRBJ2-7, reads KAGVTQTPRYLIKTRGQQVTLSCSPISGHRSVSWYQQTPGQGLQFLFEYFSETQRNKGNFPGRFSGRQFSNSRSEMNVSTLELGDSALYLCASSSGQGFYEQYFGPGTRLTVT.

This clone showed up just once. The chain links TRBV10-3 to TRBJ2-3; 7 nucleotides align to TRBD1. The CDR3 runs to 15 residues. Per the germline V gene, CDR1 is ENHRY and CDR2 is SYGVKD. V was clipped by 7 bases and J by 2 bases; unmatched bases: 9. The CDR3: CAITPGQTYTDTQYF. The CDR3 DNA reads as TGTGCCATCACCCCGGGACAGACATACACAGATACGCAGTATTTT.

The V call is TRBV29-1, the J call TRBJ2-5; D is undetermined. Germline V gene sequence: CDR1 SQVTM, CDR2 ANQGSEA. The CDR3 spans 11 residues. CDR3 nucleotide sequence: TGCAGTACACAGTACCAAGAGACCCAGTACTTC. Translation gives CSTQYQETQYF.

In DNA form, the CDR3 reads TGCGCCAGCAGTTCCGTGGTGGACAGAGCCTACGAGCAGTACTTC. This codes for CASSSVVDRAYEQYF. The chain joins TRBV5-1 to TRBJ2-7; the D gene is possibly TRBD1 (6 bases). This CDR3 contains 15 residues. From germline, CDR1 is SGHRS and CDR2 YFSETQ. Trimming took off 5 bases at V and 2 bases at J, with 17 bases between the two ends.